Presented here are 28 T cell receptor beta chains from one specimen sequenced in a study of blood T cell repertoires in COVID-19. The repertoire was sequenced with immunoSEQ multiplex PCR; TCRdb's copy has only in-frame clones and lacks some. The data show under 50,000 clones, roughly 90% seen once. Sequencing used peripheral blood. These receptors all come from a man in his 70s with active COVID-19.

The chain is built from TRBV21-1 and TRBJ2-2; the D call TRBD1 from the table was never checked on the DNA. TRBV21-1 is designated a pseudogene. This CDR3 is built from 16 residues. Here the CDR3 DNA reads TGTGCCAGCAGCAAAGAGAGGACACAGAACACCGGGGAGCTGTTTTTT. It specifies CASSKERTQNTGELFF.

This rearrangement joins TRBV24-1 to TRBJ1-1; 8 nucleotides match TRBD1. Germline V gene sequence: CDR1 KGHDR, CDR2 SFDVKD. The CDR3 consists of 15 residues. J was trimmed by 5 bases and V by 2 bases; bases with no gene match: 6. CDR3 sequence: CATSDSRGRRTEAFF. The CDR3 DNA is TGTGCCACCAGTGATTCCAGGGGGCGCAGGACTGAAGCTTTCTTT.

This chain links TRBV30 with TRBJ1-1; D remains ambiguous. The CDR3 has 14 residues. The ends were cut back, 4 bases at V and 0 bases at J, with 12 bases in the middle. Germline CDR1 GTSNPN, CDR2 SVGIG (reference sequence). CDR3 region: CAWTPGFMNTEAFF. The CDR3 bases are TGTGCCTGGACTCCAGGATTCATGAACACTGAAGCTTTCTTT.

The chain combines TRBV25-1 with TRBJ1-2; D unclear. This CDR3 comprises 15 residues. V lost 1 base to trimming and J lost 8 bases, with 17 bases between them. In germline, CDR1 is MGHDK, CDR2 SYGVNS. The CDR3 DNA follows: TGTGCCAGCAGTGAATTTAGGCTCGACGTGAGGGGCTACACCTTC. Amino acid sequence: CASSEFRLDVRGYTF.

The V call is TRBV3-1 (or the pseudogene TRBV3-2), the J call TRBJ2-1; 10 bases agree with TRBD2. V gave up 4 bases and J gave up 7 bases; unmatched junction bases: 7. Germline V lookup: CDR1 LGHDT, CDR2 YNNKEL (reference sequence). This CDR3 spans 15 amino acids. For the CDR3, the DNA is TGTGCCAGCAGCCGGAGCGGGGGGGCTAGGAATGAGCAGTTCTTC. Translated: CASSRSGGARNEQFF.

The V call is TRBV7-6, the J call TRBJ2-7, with TRBD1 identical over 10 bases. Germline CDR1 reads SGHVS; CDR2 reads FNYEAQ. The CDR3 totals 17 residues. V was clipped by 2 bases and J by 3 bases; unmatched bases: 10. As DNA, the CDR3 is TGTGCCAGCAGCTTAAGGGGTGTGGGACAGGGGTACTACGAGCAGTACTTC. Its protein product is CASSLRGVGQGYYEQYF.

V gene TRBV28 combines with J gene TRBJ2-1; 10 nucleotides align to TRBD2. Germline V gene data show CDR1 as MDHEN and CDR2 as SYDVKM. Losses at the gene ends were 10 bases for V and 6 bases for J; bases not matched to a gene: 3. The CDR3 covers 12 residues. The CDR3 DNA is TGTGCCATTCTAGCGGGAGCCAATGAGCAGTTCTTC. It encodes CAILAGANEQFF.

The rearrangement links TRBV11-1 to TRBJ2-5, with no clear D. The CDR3 covers 11 residues. The V gene lost 3 bases and the J gene lost 3 bases, with 2 bases spanning the gap. Germline CDR1 SGHAT, CDR2 FQDESV (reference sequence). The CDR3 region has the DNA TGTGCCAGCAGCTTCGAAGAGACCCAGTACTTC. It specifies CASSFEETQYF.

This clone was detected a few times. For the CDR3, the DNA is TGTGCCAGCAGCTCTGATCTAAGCTCTGGAAACACCATATATTTT. It encodes CASSSDLSSGNTIYF. The chain couples TRBV11-2 to TRBJ1-3; D gene unclear. CDR1 and CDR2 (germline): SGHAT, FQNNGV. Trimming removed 4 bases from V and 0 bases from J, with 10 bases in between. CDR3 size: 15 residues.

The V gene is TRBV4-1, the J gene TRBJ2-2, with 7 bases identical to TRBD2. CDR1 is MGHRA and CDR2 is YSYEKL in the germline V gene. The CDR3 is 14 residues long. Losses at the gene ends were 4 bases for V and 7 bases for J; bases not matched to a gene: 6. The CDR3 spells CASSPGLRGGELFF. The DNA of the CDR3 is TGCGCCAGCAGCCCGGGACTAAGGGGCGGGGAGCTGTTTTTT.

The chain combines TRBV7-3 with TRBJ2-7; weak D call: TRBD1 (6 bases). The CDR3 contains 18 residues. The V end lost 5 bases, the J end lost 1 base, and 24 bases lay between the germline ends. Germline CDR1 and CDR2: SGHTA and FQGTGA. The CDR3 protein is CASSGGSRWRKGSYEQYF. The CDR3, as DNA: TGTGCCAGCAGCGGGGGCTCCCGTTGGCGCAAGGGGTCCTACGAGCAGTACTTC.

The chain uses TRBV29-1 and TRBJ2-7; D ambiguous. Germline values: CDR1 SQVTM, CDR2 ANQGSEA. CDR3 size: 14 residues. Trimming took off 5 bases at V and 0 bases at J, with 14 bases between the two ends. The CDR3 loop reads CSVSSGGRSYEQYF. In DNA, the CDR3 is TGCAGCGTTTCATCTGGCGGCCGCTCCTACGAGCAGTACTTC.

This chain joins TRBV24-1 and TRBJ2-6, with D perhaps matching TRBD1 (6 bases). V lost 2 bases and J lost 2, with 21 bases in between. Germline V gene data show CDR1 as KGHDR and CDR2 as SFDVKD. The CDR3 extends over 20 amino acids. The CDR3 is CATSDSTHRVGQTGANVLTF. The CDR3 DNA reads TGTGCCACCAGTGATTCTACCCACAGGGTGGGGCAAACTGGGGCCAACGTCCTGACTTTC.

This clone was picked up one time. The chain carries TRBV11-3 and TRBJ2-1; 13 bases line up with TRBD2. The V segment lost 5 bases and the J segment 7 bases; nucleotides outside the gene matches: 8. The germline V gene encodes CDR1 SGHNT and CDR2 YENEEA. The length of the CDR3 is 16 residues. CDR3: CASSPRTSGSINEQFF. CDR3 DNA: TGTGCCAGCAGCCCGAGGACTAGCGGGAGTATTAATGAGCAGTTCTTC.

The gene calls are TRBV5-1 and TRBJ1-1; TRBD1 matches at 7 bases. Looked up from germline, CDR1 is SGHRS and CDR2 is YFSETQ. CDR3 length equals 15 residues. V lost 5 bases and J lost 3; bases outside the gene matches: 10. CDR3 DNA sequence: TGCGCCAGCAGGTTCCTCCCAACAGGGGACACTGAAGCTTTCTTT. Translation: CASRFLPTGDTEAFF.

The J gene is TRBJ2-1, the V gene TRBV6-5, with 10 positions matching TRBD2. Germline CDR1 is MNHEY and CDR2 is SVGAGI. With 6 bases clipped from V and 6 bases from J, the junction kept 5 bases outside the gene matches. This CDR3 contains 14 residues. This CDR3 reads CASRKRGGLNEQFF. The DNA of the CDR3 is TGTGCCAGCAGGAAGCGGGGGGGGCTCAATGAGCAGTTCTTC.

The rearrangement joins TRBV6-5 to TRBJ1-2, with D possibly being TRBD1 (6 bases). The CDR3 length is 14 residues. CDR1 is MNHEY and CDR2 is SVGAGI in the germline V gene. The V and J ends lost 2 bases and 2 bases respectively, with 9 bases between them. This CDR3 reads CASSYTTGNYGYTF. Here the CDR3 DNA reads TGTGCCAGCAGTTACACTACAGGGAACTATGGCTACACCTTC.

The chain employs TRBV9 and TRBJ2-5, with TRBD2 identical over 10 bases. CDR1 is SGDLS and CDR2 is YYNGEE in the germline V gene. The CDR3 is 16 residues long. Trimming took 4 bases from V and 1 from J; bases not matched to a gene: 7. The CDR3 DNA is TGTGCCAGCAGCCTGGGGCTAGCGGGGGCCCAAGAGACCCAGTACTTC. It specifies CASSLGLAGAQETQYF.

V gene TRBV30 combines with J gene TRBJ1-1; D gene ambiguous. CDR1 GTSNPN and CDR2 SVGIG come from the germline V gene (reference sequence). The CDR3 runs to 11 residues. Trimming removed 1 base at V and 7 bases at J, with 7 bases between. CDR3 sequence: CAWSGNGEAFF. The CDR3 DNA reads TGTGCCTGGAGTGGAAACGGTGAAGCTTTCTTT.

This chain joins TRBV12-3 or TRBV12-4 and TRBJ1-1, with unresolved D. The length of the CDR3 is 13 residues. V lost 5 bases, J lost 3 bases, and 10 bases lay in between. The CDR3 region has the DNA TGTGCCAGCAGTCTATACTTGGACACTGAAGCTTTCTTT. It is translated as CASSLYLDTEAFF.

The chain combines TRBV5-1 with TRBJ1-1; 7 nucleotides match TRBD1. CDR1 SGHRS and CDR2 YFSETQ come from the germline V gene. CDR3 size: 14 residues. With 6 bases clipped from V and 2 bases from J, the junction kept 7 bases outside the gene matches. In nucleotides, the CDR3 is TGCGCCAGCACACTGACAGGGACCAACACTGAAGCTTTCTTT. Residues: CASTLTGTNTEAFF.

The chain links TRBV28 to TRBJ2-2; 9 bases fit TRBD2. V was clipped by 5 bases and J by 5 bases; unmatched bases: 6. The germline CDR1 and CDR2 sequences are MDHEN and SYDVKM. The CDR3 covers 15 residues. Here the CDR3 DNA reads TGTGCCAGCAGTCTTGCGGGAGGGCCTACCGGGGAGCTGTTTTTT. Its translation: CASSLAGGPTGELFF.

This clone was counted a few times. V and J are TRBV6-5 and TRBJ2-7; TRBD1 matches 10 bases. Germline assignment: CDR1 MNHEY and CDR2 SVGAGI. Unmatched junction bases numbered 6, after V lost 5 bases and J lost 5 bases. This CDR3 contains 14 residues. CDR3 nucleotide sequence: TGTGCCAGCAGTCGGACAGGGGGTGCCCACGAGCAGTACTTC. It codes for CASSRTGGAHEQYF.

The genes are TRBV7-2 and TRBJ2-7; TRBD2 matches at 15 bases. The CDR3 sequence is 15 residues long. Looked up from germline, CDR1 is SGHTA and CDR2 is FQGNSA. The V and J ends lost 3 bases and 6 bases, in that order; junction bases with no gene match: 3. CDR3 bases: TGTGCCAGCAGCTTTGGACTAGCGGGAGGGGGCGAGCAGTACTTC. This translates into CASSFGLAGGGEQYF.

The chain joins TRBV7-2 to TRBJ2-7; D gene unclear. From germline, CDR1 is SGHTA and CDR2 FQGNSA. The CDR3 loop spans 12 amino acids. Trimming shortened V by 8 bases and J by 0 bases, and 8 bases separated the two germline ends. The DNA for the CDR3 is TGTGCCAGCGGTTACAGCTCCTACGAGCAGTACTTC. Protein product: CASGYSSYEQYF.

Concerning this clone itself: Relative to the germline gene, one junction end is altered; a read error may explain this. The chain is built from TRBV7-2 and TRBJ1-2; a possible D gene is TRBD1 (6 bases). The CDR3 runs to 14 residues. Germline CDR1 reads SGHTA; CDR2 reads FQGNSA. DNA of the CDR3: TGTGCCAGCAGCTATGGGACCAGGGGCTATGGCCACACCTTC. Translating gives CASSYGTRGYGHTF.

The gene calls are TRBV15 and TRBJ2-1; TRBD1 aligns across 11 bases. Germline trimming cut 0 bases from V and 10 bases from J; bases unmatched to any gene: 8. The CDR3 contains 16 residues. Per germline, CDR1 LNHNV and CDR2 YYDKDF (reference sequence). The CDR3 here is CATSRDRGTGGWEQFF. The CDR3 DNA sequence: TGTGCCACCAGCAGAGATCGTGGGACAGGGGGTTGGGAGCAGTTCTTC.

V and J are TRBV6-2 or TRBV6-3 and TRBJ1-2; D not certain. The ends were cut back, 7 bases at V and 4 bases at J, with 19 bases in the middle. Germline-derived CDR1 and CDR2 are MNHEY and SVGEGT. The CDR3 covers 15 residues. This chain's CDR3 is CASIPVGGLPYGYTF. The CDR3 DNA reads as TGTGCCAGCATCCCCGTGGGAGGTTTACCCTATGGCTACACCTTC.